This T cell receptor beta chain stems from a study of long-term antiretroviral therapy in people with HIV (dated by TCRdb to the early 2020s). In terms of the full investigation: The earliest samples were collected roughly a decade before the 2015 WHO recommendation for immediate ART, at a time when ART was usually postponed until CD4 counts fell. A retrospective serial study tested whether changes in peripheral blood TRB repertoire composition and diversity were associated with ART initiation and durable HIV suppression. From some 33 adults with confirmed HIV infection, the cohort provided some 200 cryopreserved PBMC samples, gathered serially across a mean of around 6 years (range 1-12). About 40% of the roughly 30 participants with HIV were female. No cross-contamination during QIAcube processing turned up in test extractions that ran a monoclonal T-cell line alongside 33 polyclonal samples.

Inclusion was restricted to participants for whom at least one PBMC sample before ART initiation and at least two post-ART samples were available. All participants with HIV were treated in the United States of America. Before DNA extraction, cryopreserved samples of 1-10 million PBMC were thawed and washed. At the time of the earliest PBMC sample, participants with HIV were aged between about 20 and 55 years. PBMC samples were contributed by each participant from 1-4 timepoints before ART initiation and 2-8 timepoints after ART initiation, with a median of 7 samples. For every participant, serial HIV viral load, CD4+ T-cell count, ART history and demographic data were obtained. Using a Qiagen kit on a QIAcube, genomic DNA was extracted from unsorted PBMC, with samples processed in batches of 12. The investigation overall reported the following: Since PBMC availability was limited, sequencing covered only the TCR beta chain, with no alpha chain pairing. Inferences about post-ART repertoire changes were limited because no data were available on ART adherence, viral resistance or therapy changes. Because cell numbers in pre-ART samples were limited, unsorted PBMC were profiled instead of sorted CD4+ and CD8+ T cells. The samples were dated from about 2003 to 2017, and the ART regimens that were used may be less effective than current ART regimens. Starting ART was linked to a significant rise in TRB diversity, yet even with long-term ART the diversity remained significantly lower than in transplant donor controls. At every time point, the repertoire was dominated by expanded TRB clones first identified before ART initiation, although this dominance fluctuated and, in many PLHIV, declined after ART. HIV repertoires had narrower CDR3 length ranges than controls, and the network structure suggested an antigen-experienced repertoire that shifted only slightly toward naive after ART.

Sequencing of the TRB variable region was done with the immunoSEQ hsTCRB v3.0 assay at survey level resolution. TRB sequencing targeted a depth of roughly 40,000-55,000 T-cell genomes per sample. TRB libraries were pooled and sequenced on an Illumina MiSeq using a v3 150-cycle kit. As for how the authors treated the data: Repertoire analysis was performed in R inside a reproducible Nextflow workflow that covered QC, data transformation and analysis. LymphoSeq2, an R package for exploring AIRR-Seq data, was used to implement the custom analyses. After excluding a few samples that yielded fewer than 5000 total TRB sequences, 188 HIV repertoires remained for analysis. Among the 180 to 200 HIV repertoires that were kept, under 60 were collected before ART initiation and around 130 were collected after ART initiation. Repertoires were downsampled to 5000 TRB nucleotide sequences, and summary statistics were averaged over 100 downsampling iterations. Only TRB sequences with CDR3 regions of at least seven amino acids were retained for analysis. A Shannon entropy-derived clonality score and the Gini coefficient were used to measure diversity. In the repertoire networks, any two of the top 5000 CDR3 amino acid sequences were linked whenever the two sequences differed by an edit distance of one. GLIPH2 predicted antigen specificity groups and MHC restriction for TRB CDR3 amino acid sequences. To flag known CMV, EBV, HIV or tissue antigen associations, CDR3 amino acid sequences were matched against VDJdb and McPAS-TCR. Pre-ART, post-ART and control groups were compared with Wilcoxon signed-rank tests and Holm-Bonferroni correction. The clones in this table, taken by TCRdb from immuneACCESS, are in-frame only. Not every clone is retained; where verified, under half of the shortfall comes from an unresolved V gene, and the cause of the rest is unknown. The V and J calls and clone size were taken over from that table, and D and trimming were inferred from the DNA. The sample records tens of thousands of clones, 90% to 95% of which are singletons. The ten top clones hold roughly 8% of the sample.

The table lists this clone with a count of one. Its antigen remains unidentified. No base-level quality is on record; no much larger clone is a single base apart. Measured from the cysteine to the phenylalanine, the CDR3 is 16 residues long. The kept DNA is CDR3 alone, 48 bases in frame from the first base. According to the germline V gene, CDR1 reads SGHDT and CDR2 reads YYEEEE. V is cut back by 0 bases and J by 3 bases, with 1 base in the junction unmatched. Sequencing used unsorted PBMCs, obtained 6 to 6.5 years after starting antiretroviral therapy. This chain is built from TRBV5-6 and TRBJ2-2; TRBD2 fits 11 bases in the junction. The TCR originated in a man under 40 with HIV. The CDR3 loop reads CASSLGLAGHTGELFF. In nucleotides, the sequence is TGTGCCAGCAGCTTGGGACTAGCGGGGCACACCGGGGAGCTGTTTTTT. The full variable domain, with segments outside the CDR3 supplied by the reference TRBV5-6 and TRBJ2-2 proteins, appears as DAGVTQSPTHLIKTRGQQVTLRCSPKSGHDTVSWYQQALGQGPQFIFQYYEEEERQRGNFPDRFSGHQFPNYSSELNVNALLLGDSALYLCASSLGLAGHTGELFFGEGSRLTVL.